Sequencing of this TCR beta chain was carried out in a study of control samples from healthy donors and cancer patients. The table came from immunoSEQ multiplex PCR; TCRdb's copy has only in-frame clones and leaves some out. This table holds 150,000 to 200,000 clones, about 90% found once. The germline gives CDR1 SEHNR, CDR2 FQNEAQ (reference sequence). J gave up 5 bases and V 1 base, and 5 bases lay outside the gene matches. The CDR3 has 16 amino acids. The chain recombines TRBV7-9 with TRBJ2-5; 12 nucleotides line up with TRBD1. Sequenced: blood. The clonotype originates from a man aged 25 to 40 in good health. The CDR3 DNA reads TGTGCCAGCAGCTTAGGCGGGACAGGGGGCTTTGAGACCCAGTACTTC. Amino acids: CASSLGGTGGFETQYF. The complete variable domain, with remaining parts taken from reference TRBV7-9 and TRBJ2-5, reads DTGVSQNPRHKITKRGQNVTFRCDPISEHNRLYWYRQTLGQGPEFLTYFQNEAQLEKSRLLSDRFSAERPKGSFSTLEIQRTEQGDSAMYLCASSLGGTGGFETQYFGPGTRLLVL.